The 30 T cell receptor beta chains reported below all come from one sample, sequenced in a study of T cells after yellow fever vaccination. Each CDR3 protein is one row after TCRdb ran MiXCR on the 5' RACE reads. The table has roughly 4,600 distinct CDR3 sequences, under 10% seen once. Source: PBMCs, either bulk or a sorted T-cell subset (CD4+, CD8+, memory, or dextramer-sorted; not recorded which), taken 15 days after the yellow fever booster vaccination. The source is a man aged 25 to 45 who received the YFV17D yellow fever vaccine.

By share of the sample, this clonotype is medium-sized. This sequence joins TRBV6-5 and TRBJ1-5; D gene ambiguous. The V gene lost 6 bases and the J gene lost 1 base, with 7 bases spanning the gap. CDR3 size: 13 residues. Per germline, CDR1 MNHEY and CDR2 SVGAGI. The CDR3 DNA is TGTGCCAGCAGGGGTGGCAGCAATCAGCCCCAGCATTTT. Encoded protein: CASRGGSNQPQHF.

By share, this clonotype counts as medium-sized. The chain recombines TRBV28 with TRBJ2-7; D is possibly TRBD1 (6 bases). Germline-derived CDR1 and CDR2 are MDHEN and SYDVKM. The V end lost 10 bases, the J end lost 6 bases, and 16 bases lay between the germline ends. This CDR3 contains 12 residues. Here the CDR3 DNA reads TGTGCCACCCATTCAGGGGCAGGCGAGCAGTACTTC. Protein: CATHSGAGEQYF.

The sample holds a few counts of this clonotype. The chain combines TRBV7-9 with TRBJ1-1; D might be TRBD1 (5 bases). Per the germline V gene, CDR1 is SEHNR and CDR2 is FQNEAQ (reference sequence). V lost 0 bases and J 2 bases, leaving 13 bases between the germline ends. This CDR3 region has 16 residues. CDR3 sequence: CASSLASGTANTEAFF. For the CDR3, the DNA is TGTGCCAGCAGCTTAGCCTCCGGGACGGCTAACACTGAAGCTTTCTTT.

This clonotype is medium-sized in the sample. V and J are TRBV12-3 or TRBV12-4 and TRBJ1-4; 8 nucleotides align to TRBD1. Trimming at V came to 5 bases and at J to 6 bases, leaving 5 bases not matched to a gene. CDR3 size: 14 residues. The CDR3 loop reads CASSSGTGDEKLFF. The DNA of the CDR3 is TGTGCCAGCAGTAGCGGGACAGGAGATGAAAAACTGTTTTTT.

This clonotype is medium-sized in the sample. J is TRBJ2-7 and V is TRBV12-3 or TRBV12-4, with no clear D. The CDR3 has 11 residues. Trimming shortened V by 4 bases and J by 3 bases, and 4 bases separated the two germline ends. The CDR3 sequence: CASSSFYEQYF. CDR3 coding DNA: TGTGCCAGCAGTTCCTTCTACGAGCAGTACTTC.

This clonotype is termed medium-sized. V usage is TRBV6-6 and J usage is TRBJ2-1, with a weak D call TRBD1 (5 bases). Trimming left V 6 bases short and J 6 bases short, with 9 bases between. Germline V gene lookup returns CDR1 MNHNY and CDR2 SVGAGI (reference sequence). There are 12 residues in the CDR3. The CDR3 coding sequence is TGTGCCAGCAGCCAAGACAGCAATGAGCAGTTCTTC. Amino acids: CASSQDSNEQFF.

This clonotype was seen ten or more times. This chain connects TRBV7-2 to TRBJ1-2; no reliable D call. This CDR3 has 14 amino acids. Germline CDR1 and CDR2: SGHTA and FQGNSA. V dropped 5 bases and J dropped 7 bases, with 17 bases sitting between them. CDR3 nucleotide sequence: TGTGCCAGCAGCCAGGAAGGAGGTACCGGTGGCTACACCTTC. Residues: CASSQEGGTGGYTF.

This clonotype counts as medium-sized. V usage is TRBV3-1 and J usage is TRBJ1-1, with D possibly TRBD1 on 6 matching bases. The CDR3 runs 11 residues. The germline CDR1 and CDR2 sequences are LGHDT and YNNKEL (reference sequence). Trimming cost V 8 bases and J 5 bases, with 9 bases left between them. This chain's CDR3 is CASAGATEAFF. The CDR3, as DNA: TGTGCCAGCGCAGGGGCGACTGAAGCTTTCTTT.

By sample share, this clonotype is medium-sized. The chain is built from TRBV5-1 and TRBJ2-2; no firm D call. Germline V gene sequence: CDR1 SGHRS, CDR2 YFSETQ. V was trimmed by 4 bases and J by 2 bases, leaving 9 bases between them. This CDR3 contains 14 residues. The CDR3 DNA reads TGCGCCAGCAGCCTGGGATTTAACACCGGGGAGCTGTTTTTT. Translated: CASSLGFNTGELFF.

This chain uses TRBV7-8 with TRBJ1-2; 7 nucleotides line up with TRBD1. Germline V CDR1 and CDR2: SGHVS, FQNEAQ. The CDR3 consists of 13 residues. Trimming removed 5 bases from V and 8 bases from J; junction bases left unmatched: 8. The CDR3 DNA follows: TGTGCCAGCAGCAGAAGACAGGGAAGAGGCTACACCTTC. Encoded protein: CASSRRQGRGYTF.

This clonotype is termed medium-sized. The CDR3, as DNA: TGCAGTGCTTCCGGGACAGGTAGCACAGATACGCAGTATTTT. It encodes CSASGTGSTDTQYF. The genes are TRBV20-1 and TRBJ2-3; 8 bases match TRBD1. This CDR3 comprises 14 residues. Germline V gene data show CDR1 as DFQATT and CDR2 as SNEGSKA (reference sequence). V gave up 5 bases and J gave up 0 bases; unmatched junction bases: 4.

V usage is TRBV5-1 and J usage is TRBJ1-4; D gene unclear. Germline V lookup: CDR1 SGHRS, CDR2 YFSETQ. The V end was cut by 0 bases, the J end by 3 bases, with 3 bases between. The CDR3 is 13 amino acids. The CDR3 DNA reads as TGCGCCAGCAGCTTGGGTTCTAATGAAAAACTGTTTTTT. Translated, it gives CASSLGSNEKLFF.

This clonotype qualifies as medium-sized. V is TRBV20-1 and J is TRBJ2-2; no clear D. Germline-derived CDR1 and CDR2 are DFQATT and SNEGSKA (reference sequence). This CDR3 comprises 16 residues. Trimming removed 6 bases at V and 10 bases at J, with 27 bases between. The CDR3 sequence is CSASPVSDRSLTELFF. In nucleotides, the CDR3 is TGCAGTGCAAGCCCAGTCTCAGATAGGAGTCTCACGGAGCTGTTTTTT.

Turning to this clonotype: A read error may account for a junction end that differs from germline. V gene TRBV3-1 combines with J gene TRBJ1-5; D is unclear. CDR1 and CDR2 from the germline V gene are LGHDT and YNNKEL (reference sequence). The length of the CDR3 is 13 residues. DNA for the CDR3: TGTGCCTGCAGCACGCAGGTGAATCAGACCCAGCATTTT. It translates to CACSTQVNQTQHF.

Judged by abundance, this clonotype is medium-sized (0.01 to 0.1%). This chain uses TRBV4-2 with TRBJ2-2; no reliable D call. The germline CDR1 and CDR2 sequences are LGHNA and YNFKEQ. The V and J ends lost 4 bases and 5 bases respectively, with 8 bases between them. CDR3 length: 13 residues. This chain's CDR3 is CASSPGSTGELFF. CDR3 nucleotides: TGTGCCAGCAGCCCTGGATCAACCGGGGAGCTGTTTTTT.

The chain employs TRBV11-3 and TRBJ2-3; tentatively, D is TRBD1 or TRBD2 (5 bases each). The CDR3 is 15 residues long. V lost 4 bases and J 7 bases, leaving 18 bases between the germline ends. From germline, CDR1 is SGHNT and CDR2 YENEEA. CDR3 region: CASSSGSRGQNTQYF. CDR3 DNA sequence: TGTGCCAGCAGCTCAGGGAGCCGGGGCCAGAATACGCAGTATTTT.

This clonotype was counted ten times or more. CDR3 loop: CASSRSDSRGKLYEQYF. CDR3 coding DNA: TGTGCCAGCAGCCGCTCTGATTCCAGGGGGAAGCTCTACGAGCAGTACTTC. The chain has TRBV7-2 and TRBJ2-7; 7 positions agree with TRBD1. This CDR3 has 17 amino acids. V trimming: 5 bases; J trimming: 3 bases; junction bases outside the gene matches: 16. CDR1 SGHTA and CDR2 FQGNSA come from the germline V gene.

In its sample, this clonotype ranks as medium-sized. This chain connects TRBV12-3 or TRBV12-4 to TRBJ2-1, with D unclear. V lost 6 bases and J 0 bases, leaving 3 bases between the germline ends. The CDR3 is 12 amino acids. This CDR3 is CASRASYNEQFF. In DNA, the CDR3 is TGTGCCAGCAGGGCCTCCTACAATGAGCAGTTCTTC.

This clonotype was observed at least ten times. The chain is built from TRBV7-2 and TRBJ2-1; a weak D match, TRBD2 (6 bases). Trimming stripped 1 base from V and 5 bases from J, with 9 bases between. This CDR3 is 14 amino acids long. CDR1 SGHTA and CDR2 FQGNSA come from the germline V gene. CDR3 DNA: TGTGCCAGCAGCTTAGACCTAGCGAACAATGAGCAGTTCTTC. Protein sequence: CASSLDLANNEQFF.

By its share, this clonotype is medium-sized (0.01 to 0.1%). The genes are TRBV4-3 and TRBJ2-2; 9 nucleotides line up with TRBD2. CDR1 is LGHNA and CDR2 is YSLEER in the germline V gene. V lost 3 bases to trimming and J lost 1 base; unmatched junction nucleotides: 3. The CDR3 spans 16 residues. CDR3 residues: CASSQGLALNTGELFF. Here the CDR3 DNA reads TGCGCCAGCAGCCAGGGACTAGCTCTGAACACCGGGGAGCTGTTTTTT.

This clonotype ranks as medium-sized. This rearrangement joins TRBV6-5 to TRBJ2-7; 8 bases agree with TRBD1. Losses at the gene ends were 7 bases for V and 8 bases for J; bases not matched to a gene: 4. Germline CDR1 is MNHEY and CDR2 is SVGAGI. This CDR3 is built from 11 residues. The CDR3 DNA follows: TGTGCCAGCAAAGACAGGGGCCAGCAGTACTTC. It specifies CASKDRGQQYF.

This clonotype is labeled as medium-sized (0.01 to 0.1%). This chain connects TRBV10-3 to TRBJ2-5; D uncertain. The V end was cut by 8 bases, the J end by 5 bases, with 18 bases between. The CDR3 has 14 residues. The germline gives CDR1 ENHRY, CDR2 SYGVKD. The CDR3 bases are TGTGCCATCGCCGTCGGAAACCAAGGGGAGACCCAGTACTTC. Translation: CAIAVGNQGETQYF.

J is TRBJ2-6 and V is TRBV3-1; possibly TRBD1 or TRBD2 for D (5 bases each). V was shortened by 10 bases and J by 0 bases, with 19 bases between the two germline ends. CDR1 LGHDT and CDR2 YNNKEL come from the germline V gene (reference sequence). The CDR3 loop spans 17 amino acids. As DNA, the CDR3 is TGTGCCACCACCGCTTGGGACGACCACTCTGGGGCCAACGTCCTGACTTTC. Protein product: CATTAWDDHSGANVLTF.

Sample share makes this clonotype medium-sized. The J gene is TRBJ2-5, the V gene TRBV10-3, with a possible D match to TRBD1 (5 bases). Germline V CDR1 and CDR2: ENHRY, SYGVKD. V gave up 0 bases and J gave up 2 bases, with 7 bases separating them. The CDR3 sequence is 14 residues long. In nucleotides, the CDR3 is TGTGCCATCAGTGAGTCAGGACAACAAGAGACCCAGTACTTC. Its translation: CAISESGQQETQYF.

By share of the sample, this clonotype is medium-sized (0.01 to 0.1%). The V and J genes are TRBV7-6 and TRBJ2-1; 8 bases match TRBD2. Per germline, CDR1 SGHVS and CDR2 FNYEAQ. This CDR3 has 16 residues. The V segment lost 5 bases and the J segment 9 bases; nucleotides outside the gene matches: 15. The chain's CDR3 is CASSLRTSRIGGEQFF. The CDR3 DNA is TGTGCCAGCAGCCTAAGGACTAGCCGGATAGGGGGTGAGCAGTTCTTC.

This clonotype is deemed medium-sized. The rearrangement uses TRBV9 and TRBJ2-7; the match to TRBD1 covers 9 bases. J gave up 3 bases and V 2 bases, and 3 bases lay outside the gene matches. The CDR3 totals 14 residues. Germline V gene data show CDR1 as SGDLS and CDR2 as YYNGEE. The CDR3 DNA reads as TGTGCCAGCAGCGTCACGACAGGGGGCTACGAGCAGTACTTC. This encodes CASSVTTGGYEQYF.

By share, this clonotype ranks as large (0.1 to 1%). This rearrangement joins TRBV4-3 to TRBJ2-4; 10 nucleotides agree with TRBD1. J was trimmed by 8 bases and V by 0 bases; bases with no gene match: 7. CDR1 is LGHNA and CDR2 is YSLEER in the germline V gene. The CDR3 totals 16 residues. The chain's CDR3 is CASSQDRRQGAYIQYF. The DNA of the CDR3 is TGCGCCAGCAGCCAAGATCGACGACAGGGGGCATACATTCAGTACTTC.

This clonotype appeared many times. The CDR3 DNA is TGTGCCAGCATTTCCGAAGAGACCCAGTACTTC. Translation: CASISEETQYF. This chain links TRBV6-2 or TRBV6-3 with TRBJ2-5, with D unresolved. The germline V gene has CDR1 MNHEY and CDR2 SVGEGT. CDR3 length: 11 residues. V was cut by 7 bases and J by 3 bases, with 6 bases left in between.

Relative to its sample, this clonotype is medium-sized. The CDR3 bases are TGTGCCAGCAGCTTAGATCTGGTGAGCTCCTACAATGAGCAGTTCTTC. It yields the protein CASSLDLVSSYNEQFF. The rearrangement links TRBV11-2 to TRBJ2-1; D gene ambiguous. This CDR3 is 16 amino acids long. The V end was cut by 0 bases, the J end by 0 bases, with 9 bases between. Germline V gene lookup returns CDR1 SGHAT and CDR2 FQNNGV.

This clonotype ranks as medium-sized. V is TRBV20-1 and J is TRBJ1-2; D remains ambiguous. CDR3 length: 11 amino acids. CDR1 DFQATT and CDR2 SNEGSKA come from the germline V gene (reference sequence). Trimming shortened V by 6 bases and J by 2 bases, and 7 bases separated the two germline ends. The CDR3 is CSAMDNYGYTF. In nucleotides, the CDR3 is TGCAGTGCCATGGACAACTATGGCTACACCTTC.